The clone carrying this T cell receptor beta chain was picked up one time. This record comes from a study of control samples from healthy donors and cancer patients. Profiled with immunoSEQ multiplex PCR; TCRdb holds only in-frame clones, not every one. The repertoire holds fewer than 150,000 clones, with 91% as singletons. The origin of this receptor is a man in his late teens or twenties in good health. Sequencing was carried out using blood.

CDR3 nucleotides: TGTGCCAGCATTTTCGGGGAAGGGAATTCACCCCTCCACTTT. This codes for CASIFGEGNSPLHF. This chain joins TRBV2 and TRBJ1-6; D unclear. The V and J ends lost 7 bases and 7 bases respectively, with 14 bases between them. Per the germline V gene, CDR1 is SNHLY and CDR2 is FYNNEI. The CDR3 runs 14 residues.